These 4 T cell receptor beta chains were all obtained from the same sample, sequenced in a study of T cells and Merkel cell carcinoma outcomes. Clones were sequenced by immunoSEQ multiplex PCR, and TCRdb holds only the in-frame ones, with some missing. The data show about 15,000 clones, roughly 76% seen once. The specimen sequenced was tumor tissue from Merkel cell carcinoma. The receptors come from a human donor with Merkel cell carcinoma.

The rearrangement joins TRBV9 to TRBJ2-6, with TRBD1 matching 12 bases. CDR3 length equals 18 residues. In germline, CDR1 is SGDLS, CDR2 YYNGEE. J lost 0 bases, V lost 1 base, and 2 bases had no gene match. Here the CDR3 reads CASSVLGQGASGANVLTF. In nucleotides, the CDR3 is TGTGCCAGCAGCGTATTGGGACAGGGGGCCTCTGGGGCCAACGTCCTGACTTTC.

The rearrangement uses TRBV7-2 and TRBJ1-1; perhaps TRBD1 as D (6 bases). Germline-derived CDR1 and CDR2 are SGHTA and FQGNSA. The germline V and J ends were trimmed by 10 bases and 0 bases, with 18 bases remaining between them. The CDR3 loop spans 15 amino acids. The CDR3 region has the DNA TGTGCCACCCTCCGGTCGGGGGGGCTGAACACTGAAGCTTTCTTT. It is translated as CATLRSGGLNTEAFF.

The rearrangement uses TRBV2 and TRBJ1-4; unclear D gene. The V gene's germline CDR1 is SNHLY and CDR2 FYNNEI. CDR3 length: 14 residues. Between the trimmed V and J ends, which lost 5 bases and 5 bases, there was a span of 12 bases. CDR3 in DNA: TGTGCCAGCAGTCTGGGCCCGGTAAATGAAAAACTGTTTTTT. It yields the protein CASSLGPVNEKLFF.

The V and J genes are TRBV9 and TRBJ1-3; D call uncertain. The V end was cut by 4 bases, the J end by 0 bases, with 11 bases between. There are 15 residues in the CDR3. In germline, CDR1 is SGDLS, CDR2 YYNGEE. The CDR3 DNA reads TGTGCCAGCAGCCCGTCCCCCCACTCTGGAAACACCATATATTTT. Its translation is CASSPSPHSGNTIYF.